The T cell receptor beta chain described here comes from a study of neoadjuvant anti-PD-1 for oral cavity cancer. At the level of the study: Patients mostly received three to four biweekly nivolumab doses at 3 mg/kg before surgery. Patients without progression received a fourth nivolumab dose around day 43, then surgical resection on days 50-56. Overall study results and limits: Higher pretreatment Treg/Th17 ratios tracked higher pretreatment blood clonality.

With 4 bases clipped from V and 9 bases from J, the junction kept 13 bases outside the gene matches. The CDR3 extends over 15 amino acids. Germline V gene data show CDR1 as SEHNR and CDR2 as FQNEAQ (reference sequence). Method: immunoSEQ multiplex PCR; TCRdb's copy keeps in-frame clones and lacks some. The sample has about 14,000 clones; roughly 41% are singletons. Time point denoted: after neoadjuvant nivolumab, at surgical resection. Patients had newly diagnosed, untreated stage II-IVA oral cavity squamous cell carcinoma. This clone was observed a few times. Its specificity is not known. Sequencing used tumor tissue, obtained after nivolumab (anti-PD-1) treatment. This sequence originates from a person aged 40 to 85 with oral cavity squamous cell carcinoma. The gene calls are TRBV7-9 and TRBJ2-7; 9 positions agree with TRBD2. CDR3 amino acids: CASSSSGTSLAGQYF. CDR3 nucleotide sequence: TGTGCCAGCAGCTCTTCCGGGACTAGCTTGGCCGGGCAGTACTTC.